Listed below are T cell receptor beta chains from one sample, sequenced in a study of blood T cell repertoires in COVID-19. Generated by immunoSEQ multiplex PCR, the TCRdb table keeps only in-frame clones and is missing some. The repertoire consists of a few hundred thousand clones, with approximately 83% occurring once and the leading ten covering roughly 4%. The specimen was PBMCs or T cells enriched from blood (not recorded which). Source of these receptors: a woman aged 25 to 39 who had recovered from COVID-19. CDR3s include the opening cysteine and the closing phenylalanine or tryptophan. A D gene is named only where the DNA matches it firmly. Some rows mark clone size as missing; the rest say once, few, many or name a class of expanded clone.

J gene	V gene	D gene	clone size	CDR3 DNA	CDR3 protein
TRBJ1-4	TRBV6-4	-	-	TGTGCCAGCAGCCCGACAAGTGCTAATGAAAAACTGTTTTTT	CASSPTSANEKLFF
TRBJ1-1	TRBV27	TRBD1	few	TGTGCCAGCAGTTTAACAGGGGTGAATGAAGCTTTCTTT	CASSLTGVNEAFF
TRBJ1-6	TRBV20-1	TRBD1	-	TGCAGTGCTCGTGACGGGACAGGCAATTCACCCCTCCACTTT	CSARDGTGNSPLHF
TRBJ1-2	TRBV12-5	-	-	TGTGCTAGTGGTTCCGGGACTGTCTATGGCTACACCTTC	CASGSGTVYGYTF
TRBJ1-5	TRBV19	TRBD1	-	TGTGCCAGTCGGGACAGGGGGCGAGGTGAGAATCAGCCCCAGCATTTT	CASRDRGRGENQPQHF
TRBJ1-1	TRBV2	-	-	TGTGCCAGCAGTGAGGTCCCGAGGCAGCTGAACACTGAAGCTTTCTTT	CASSEVPRQLNTEAFF
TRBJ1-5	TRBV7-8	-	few	TGTGCCAGCAGCTTAGCGCGGGCTGGAGGGAACCAGCCCCAGCATTTT	CASSLARAGGNQPQHF
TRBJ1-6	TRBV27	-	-	TGTGCCAGCATGAAAGGGAGCCCAGGGGTTGGTTCCTATAATTCACCCCTCCACTTT	CASMKGSPGVGSYNSPLHF
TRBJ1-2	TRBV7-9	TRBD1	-	TGTGCCAGCAGCTTAGATGTGAGGGGGCTTGGCTACACCTTC	CASSLDVRGLGYTF
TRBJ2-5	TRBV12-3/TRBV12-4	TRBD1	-	TGTGCCAGCAGTTTAGACAGGGGTGAGACCCAGTACTTC	CASSLDRGETQYF
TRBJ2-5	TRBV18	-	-	TGTGCCAGCTCACCGCCGTCGGGGGAGACCCAGTACTTC	CASSPPSGETQYF
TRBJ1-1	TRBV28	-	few	TGTGCCACCCACAGGGTTGCCGGGCTGAAAGCTTTCTTT	CATHRVAGLKAFF
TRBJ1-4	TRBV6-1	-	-	TGTGCCAGCAGTGAAGGGACGGACTACCTAGGAACTAATGAAAAACTGTTTTTT	CASSEGTDYLGTNEKLFF
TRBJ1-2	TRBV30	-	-	TGTGCCTGGAACCCCCTTAGCTATGGCTACACCTTC	CAWNPLSYGYTF
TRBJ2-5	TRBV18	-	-	TGTGCCAGCTCACCAGGGACACCCGGAAGGGTGGAGACCCAGTACTTC	CASSPGTPGRVETQYF
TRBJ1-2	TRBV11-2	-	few	TGTGCCAGCAGCTCCCTTTGGCGGGGTATGAGGGGCTACACCTTC	CASSSLWRGMRGYTF
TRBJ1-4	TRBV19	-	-	TGTGCCAGTAGTAGGATGGCTCAGGCACAAGAACTGTTTTTT	CASSRMAQAQELFF